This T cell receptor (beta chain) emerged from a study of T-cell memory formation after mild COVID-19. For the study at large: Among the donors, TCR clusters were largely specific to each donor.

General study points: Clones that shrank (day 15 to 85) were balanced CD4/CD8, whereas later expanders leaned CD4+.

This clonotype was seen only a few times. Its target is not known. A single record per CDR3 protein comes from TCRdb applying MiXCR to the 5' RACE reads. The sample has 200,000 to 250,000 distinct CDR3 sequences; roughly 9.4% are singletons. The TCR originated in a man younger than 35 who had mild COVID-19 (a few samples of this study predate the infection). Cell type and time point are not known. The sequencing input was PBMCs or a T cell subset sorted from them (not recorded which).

CDR3 sequence: CASSVPAGQGHGYTF. The CDR3 DNA reads as TGTGCCAGCAGCGTACCCGCGGGACAGGGCCATGGCTACACCTTC. The chain couples TRBV9 to TRBJ1-2; 9 bases map to TRBD1. The CDR3 has 15 residues. CDR1 and CDR2 from the germline V gene are SGDLS and YYNGEE. V lost 1 base and J lost 6; bases outside the gene matches: 7.